Listed below are T cell receptor beta chains from one sample, sequenced in a study of shared clonotypes between healthy human individuals. Clones were read by immunoSEQ multiplex PCR, and TCRdb kept only the in-frame ones, dropping some. This sample has some 1,100,000 clones, with around 78% found just once. The source material was memory CD4+ T cells from PBMCs. These receptors were taken from a man younger than 35 in good health. Some clones in this sample may be carry-over from other donors' samples. CDR3s include the opening cysteine and the closing phenylalanine or tryptophan. D genes are given only for firm matches. A row's size may be missing; if present it is once, few, many or a size class.

TRBJ1-2 | TRBD1 | NA | TRBV7-2 | CASSLKTLGQGAPNYGYTF | TGTGCCAGCAGCTTAAAAACTCTGGGACAGGGAGCACCGAACTATGGCTACACCTTC
TRBJ1-2 | NA | NA | TRBV7-2 | CASSPRQVYGYTF | TGTGCCAGCAGCCCCAGGCAGGTTTATGGCTACACCTTC
TRBJ2-2 | TRBD2 | once | TRBV5-6 | CASSLSGSVEARELFF | TGTGCCAGCAGCCTTAGCGGGAGCGTCGAGGCCAGGGAGCTGTTTTTT
TRBJ1-5 | NA | NA | TRBV28 | CASMRTLDYRQPQHF | TGTGCCAGCATGCGGACGCTCGATTACCGCCAGCCCCAGCATTTT
TRBJ1-4 | NA | few | TRBV7-2 | CASSLARRGELFF | TGTGCCAGCAGCTTAGCGCGGAGAGGGGAACTGTTTTTT
TRBJ2-1 | TRBD2 | NA | TRBV9 | CASSVGGLAGSNEQFF | TGTGCCAGCAGCGTAGGGGGACTAGCGGGATCCAATGAGCAGTTCTTC
TRBJ1-5 | NA | NA | TRBV28 | CASSLSQLNQPQHF | TGTGCCAGCAGTTTGTCACAGCTCAATCAGCCCCAGCATTTT
TRBJ1-1 | NA | few | TRBV5-1 | CASSRQYNTEAFF | TGCGCCAGCTCGCGGCAGTATAACACTGAAGCTTTCTTT
TRBJ2-1 | TRBD1 | few | TRBV11-2 | CASSSGTGSYNEQFF | TGTGCCAGCAGCTCCGGGACAGGGTCCTACAATGAGCAGTTCTTC
TRBJ1-1 | TRBD1 | NA | TRBV5-6 | CASSWNIQGGGTEAFF | TGTGCCAGCAGCTGGAATATTCAGGGGGGAGGCACTGAAGCTTTCTTT
TRBJ2-7 | TRBD2 | NA | TRBV11-2 | CASSFLTSGAYEQYF | TGTGCCAGCAGCTTCCTGACTAGCGGGGCCTACGAGCAGTACTTC
TRBJ2-7 | TRBD1 | NA | TRBV30 | CAWSVGDSRDEQYF | TGTGCCTGGAGTGTAGGGGACAGCCGGGACGAGCAGTACTTC
TRBJ1-4 | TRBD1 | few | TRBV9 | CASSAGQGREKLFF | TGTGCCAGCAGCGCGGGACAGGGGCGTGAAAAACTGTTTTTT
TRBJ1-2 | NA | NA | TRBV7-2 | CASSLWDGGRGYGYTF | TGTGCCAGCAGCTTATGGGACGGCGGTCGAGGCTATGGCTACACCTTC
TRBJ2-2 | NA | NA | TRBV7-2 | CASSLVGGGELFF | TGTGCCAGCAGCTTAGTGGGCGGCGGGGAGCTGTTTTTT
TRBJ2-5 | NA | NA | TRBV11-1 | CASSPGTRQETQYF | TGTGCCAGCAGCCCAGGGACAAGACAAGAGACCCAGTACTTC
TRBJ1-5 | NA | NA | TRBV2 | CASRGDGNQPQHF | TGTGCCAGCCGAGGGGATGGCAATCAGCCCCAGCATTTT
TRBJ1-2 | NA | NA | TRBV30 | CAWSPGQHYGYTF | TGTGCCTGGAGTCCCGGACAACACTATGGCTACACCTTC
TRBJ1-3 | NA | NA | TRBV6-1 | CATAISPGNTIYF | TGTGCCACCGCCATCTCGCCTGGAAACACCATATATTTT
TRBJ2-7 | TRBD2 | NA | TRBV30 | CAWSRGGPYEQYF | TGTGCCTGGAGTCGGGGGGGGCCCTACGAGCAGTACTTC
TRBJ2-1 | TRBD2 | NA | TRBV2 | CASNGETSVYNEQFF | TGTGCCAGCAACGGTGAAACTAGCGTATACAATGAGCAGTTCTTC
TRBJ2-6 | NA | few | TRBV18 | CASSPPIAGANVLTF | TGTGCCAGCTCACCACCGATAGCCGGGGCCAACGTCCTGACTTTC
TRBJ2-1 | TRBD2 | NA | TRBV7-6 | CASTADPGGNEQFF | TGTGCCAGCACCGCGGACCCGGGGGGAAATGAGCAGTTCTTC
TRBJ2-1 | NA | NA | TRBV7-2 | CASSLTASSYNEQFF | TGTGCCAGCAGCCTAACCGCTAGCTCCTACAATGAGCAGTTCTTC
TRBJ1-2 | NA | NA | TRBV28 | CASSLSGGDGYTF | TGTGCCAGCAGTTTATCGGGCGGGGATGGCTACACCTTC
TRBJ1-4 | NA | many | TRBV27 | CASSHLRASRGEKLFF | TGTGCCAGCAGTCACCTCAGGGCTTCGAGAGGTGAAAAACTGTTTTTT
TRBJ2-4 | NA | NA | TRBV28 | CASSRGAKNIQYF | TGTGCCAGCAGTAGGGGGGCAAAAAACATTCAGTACTTC
TRBJ2-7 | TRBD2 | once | TRBV2 | CASSERTSGSYEQYF | TGTGCCAGCAGTGAAAGGACTAGCGGGAGTTACGAGCAGTACTTC
TRBJ1-5 | TRBD1 | few | TRBV9 | CASSADPGGDGQPQHF | TGTGCCAGCAGCGCGGACCCAGGGGGCGACGGGCAGCCCCAGCATTTT
TRBJ2-2 | TRBD1 | NA | TRBV28 | CASRSPGQGAGELFF | TGTGCCAGCAGGTCACCGGGACAGGGGGCCGGGGAGCTGTTTTTT
TRBJ2-3 | NA | NA | TRBV5-4 | CASSSGPASTQYF | TGTGCCAGCAGCTCTGGACCAGCCTCTACGCAGTATTTT
TRBJ2-1 | NA | NA | TRBV28 | CASRQDFYNEQFF | TGTGCCAGCAGGCAGGATTTCTACAATGAGCAGTTCTTC
TRBJ2-1 | TRBD1 | NA | TRBV28 | CASTLTGNEQFF | TGTGCCAGCACCCTGACAGGGAATGAGCAGTTCTTC
TRBJ2-3 | NA | NA | TRBV19 | CASSIRGDTQYF | TGTGCCAGTAGTATAAGAGGAGATACGCAGTATTTT
TRBJ2-5 | TRBD2 | NA | TRBV2 | CASSEAGGPGETQYF | TGTGCCAGCAGTGAAGCGGGAGGGCCGGGAGAGACCCAGTACTTC
TRBJ2-1 | NA | NA | TRBV7-2 | CASSYLEAGGKPNEQFF | TGTGCCAGCAGCTACCTGGAGGCAGGAGGTAAACCCAATGAGCAGTTCTTC
TRBJ2-7 | NA | once | TRBV4-2 | CASSQPIASAVHEQYF | TGTGCCAGCAGCCAACCGATTGCCTCAGCCGTCCACGAGCAGTACTTC
TRBJ2-7 | NA | NA | TRBV6-1 | CASSDAWLISSYEQYF | TGTGCCAGCAGTGACGCATGGTTAATATCCTCCTACGAGCAGTACTTC
TRBJ2-3 | NA | NA | TRBV9 | CASSSYSTDTQYF | TGTGCCAGCAGCTCGTATAGCACAGATACGCAGTATTTT
TRBJ2-3 | NA | NA | TRBV28 | CASSLSGVRTDTQYF | TGTGCCAGCAGTTTATCTGGGGTGAGGACAGATACGCAGTATTTT
TRBJ2-1 | NA | NA | TRBV25-1 | CASSEWGVEQFF | TGTGCCAGCAGTGAATGGGGGGTTGAGCAGTTCTTC
TRBJ2-5 | NA | NA | TRBV5-6 | CASSFGRRETQYF | TGTGCCAGCAGCTTCGGCAGAAGGGAGACCCAGTACTTC
TRBJ2-7 | NA | once | TRBV6-1 | CASNRQAYEQYF | TGTGCCAGCAATAGACAGGCCTACGAGCAGTACTTC
TRBJ1-2 | NA | few | TRBV4-2 | CASSQDIGGVGYTF | TGTGCCAGCAGCCAAGATATAGGGGGTGTTGGCTACACCTTC
TRBJ1-5 | NA | NA | TRBV10-3 | CAISGEGGVGQPQHF | TGTGCCATCAGTGGGGAGGGAGGGGTCGGGCAGCCCCAGCATTTT
TRBJ1-3 | NA | NA | TRBV9 | CASSASRSGSGNTIYF | TGTGCCAGCAGCGCCTCCCGCTCGGGCTCTGGAAACACCATATATTTT
TRBJ2-7 | TRBD1 | NA | TRBV27 | CASSPRDSTYEQYF | TGTGCCAGCAGTCCCCGGGACAGTACCTACGAGCAGTACTTC
TRBJ2-1 | NA | NA | TRBV28 | CASRKVFSYNEQFF | TGTGCCAGCAGGAAGGTATTCTCCTACAATGAGCAGTTCTTC
TRBJ1-4 | NA | NA | TRBV29-1 | CSVWTWGEKLFF | TGCAGCGTTTGGACCTGGGGTGAAAAACTGTTTTTT
TRBJ2-2 | NA | NA | TRBV7-9 | CASSRDSDGELFF | TGTGCCAGCAGCCGCGACTCGGACGGGGAGCTGTTTTTT
TRBJ1-2 | NA | NA | TRBV16 | CASSPMGDWTYGYTF | TGTGCCAGCAGTCCAATGGGGGACTGGACCTATGGCTACACCTTC
TRBJ2-5 | TRBD1 | NA | TRBV5-1 | CASSSYRGGETQYF | TGCGCCAGCAGCTCGTACAGGGGTGGAGAGACCCAGTACTTC
TRBJ2-6 | NA | few | TRBV28 | CASSLPGRYTGANVLTF | TGTGCCAGCAGTTTACCGGGCCGTTATACTGGGGCCAACGTCCTGACTTTC
TRBJ2-3 | NA | NA | TRBV7-2 | CASSLSFTDMQYF | TGTGCCAGCAGCTTAAGTTTCACAGATATGCAGTATTTT